The 2 T cell receptor beta chains reported below all come from one sample, sequenced in a study of blood T cell repertoires in COVID-19. Clones were sequenced by immunoSEQ multiplex PCR, and TCRdb holds only the in-frame ones, with some missing. The data show over 90,000 clones, 87% seen once. Sequenced sample: peripheral blood. Source of these receptors: a man between 45 and 60 years old with active COVID-19.

The chain carries TRBV6-6 and TRBJ1-5, with D tentatively TRBD1 (5 bases). The V end lost 5 bases, the J end lost 6 bases, and 14 bases lay between the germline ends. Germline V gene sequence: CDR1 MNHNY, CDR2 SVGAGI (reference sequence). This CDR3 has 14 residues. The CDR3 here is CASSPSGGGQPQHF. In nucleotides, the CDR3 is TGTGCCAGCAGTCCCAGCGGGGGAGGTCAGCCCCAGCATTTT.

The V call is TRBV19, the J call TRBJ2-3, with 9 nucleotides matching TRBD1. The CDR3 consists of 15 residues. V was clipped by 3 bases and J by 8 bases; unmatched bases: 9. CDR1 is LNHDA and CDR2 is SQIVND in the germline V gene (reference sequence). This chain's CDR3 is CASSMGQGLFGTQYF. CDR3 bases: TGTGCCAGTAGTATGGGACAGGGATTATTTGGTACGCAGTATTTT.